This T cell receptor beta chain was recorded in a study of Graves' ophthalmopathy and Graves' hyperthyroidism. Broader study findings: Stable hyperthyroidism and ophthalmopathy were told apart by a 13-signature model, which achieved roughly 89% sensitivity and over 65% specificity. Detection in blood was also observed for most expanded thyroid clonotypes above 0.001 frequency.

Enrolled hyperthyroidism patients had a new diagnosis, a duration under 2 months, and an age of 18 to 65. Diagnosis relied on clinical symptoms, serum thyroxine, TRAb, thyroid ultrasound and orbital computed tomography. CDR1 is MDHEN and CDR2 is SYDVKM in the germline V gene. Between the trimmed V and J ends, which lost 2 bases and 2 bases, there was a span of 7 bases. CDR3 size: 13 residues. RNA transcripts served as template for amplifying TCR beta CDR3 sequences. Second-round multiplex PCR followed a first-round RT-PCR using HTBI primers. In TCRdb, the multiplex PCR reads were re-called with MiXCR into one record per CDR3 protein. The sample includes around 590,000 distinct CDR3 sequences, less than 40% of them seen just once. In regard to this clonotype: Its matching antigen is unknown.

The chain couples TRBV28 to TRBJ2-7; unclear D gene. The origin of this receptor is an adult man with Graves' hyperthyroidism. Sequenced material: peripheral blood or thyroid tissue (not recorded which). The CDR3 region is CASSLGVPYEQYF. In DNA form, the CDR3 reads TGTGCCAGCAGTTTAGGGGTTCCCTACGAGCAGTACTTC.